The 31 T cell receptor beta chains below were found in one sample sequenced in a study of shared clonotypes between healthy human individuals. Assay: immunoSEQ multiplex PCR; the TCRdb copy retains only in-frame clones and omits some. The table lists fewer than 1.8 million clones, approximately 98.5% of them singletons. Sequencing input: naive CD4+ T cells sorted from blood. Stated subset: CD45RA+ positively selected. The receptor set was obtained from a man between 25 and 39 years old in good health.

This clone appeared a few times. J is TRBJ1-2 and V is TRBV29-1; D uncertain. Germline V gene lookup returns CDR1 SQVTM and CDR2 ANQGSEA. The CDR3 contains 11 residues. Trimming shortened V by 6 bases and J by 8 bases, and 13 bases separated the two germline ends. The CDR3 coding sequence is TGCAGCGTCCGGCAATTGGAGGGCTACACCTTC. Its translation is CSVRQLEGYTF.

V and J are TRBV5-4 and TRBJ2-5; tentatively, D is TRBD1 or TRBD2 (5 bases each). V lost 0 bases and J lost 5, with 11 bases in between. The CDR3 covers 14 residues. Germline values: CDR1 SGHNT, CDR2 YYREEE (reference sequence). The CDR3 coding sequence is TGTGCCAGCAGCTTGGGTGGGACCGGGGAGACCCAGTACTTC. Protein: CASSLGGTGETQYF.

V is TRBV6-5 and J is TRBJ1-1, with D possibly being TRBD1 (6 bases). The CDR3 is 15 residues long. V gave up 2 bases and J gave up 0 bases, with 10 bases separating them. Germline CDR1 is MNHEY and CDR2 is SVGAGI. The CDR3 DNA reads TGTGCCAGCAGTTACCTGGGGGCACTGAACACTGAAGCTTTCTTT. Translating it yields CASSYLGALNTEAFF.

The chain carries TRBV5-6 and TRBJ2-2, with TRBD1 matching 10 bases. The CDR3 runs 16 residues. From germline, CDR1 is SGHDT and CDR2 YYEEEE. With V trimmed by 5 bases and J by 3 bases, 7 bases remained unmatched. The chain's CDR3 is CASRRDRGRDTGELFF. CDR3 sequence (DNA): TGTGCCAGCAGGCGGGACAGGGGTCGGGACACCGGGGAGCTGTTTTTT.

The rearrangement joins TRBV6-5 to TRBJ2-7; 11 nucleotides line up with TRBD1. V gave up 6 bases and J gave up 2 bases; unmatched junction bases: 6. Germline values: CDR1 MNHEY, CDR2 SVGAGI. This CDR3 has 15 residues. Written as DNA, the CDR3 is TGTGCCAGCAGGGACCCGGGACAGGGGGCCTACGAGCAGTACTTC. Translated, it gives CASRDPGQGAYEQYF.

V gene TRBV7-9 combines with J gene TRBJ1-1, with D unresolved. The V and J ends lost 11 bases and 2 bases respectively, with 15 bases between them. This CDR3 spans 13 amino acids. Germline V gene lookup returns CDR1 SEHNR and CDR2 FQNEAQ (reference sequence). The CDR3 loop reads CASIERTNTEAFF. CDR3 sequence (DNA): TGTGCCTCAATAGAAAGGACCAACACTGAAGCTTTCTTT.

V usage is TRBV5-1 and J usage is TRBJ2-2; D unresolved. V was shortened by 5 bases and J by 3 bases, with 11 bases between the two germline ends. From germline, CDR1 is SGHRS and CDR2 YFSETQ. The CDR3 totals 14 residues. In DNA, the CDR3 is TGCGCCAGCAGGGGATCGAAGCACACCGGGGAGCTGTTTTTT. Translation gives CASRGSKHTGELFF. Full variable domain (remainder filled in from reference TRBV5-1 and TRBJ2-2): KAGVTQTPRYLIKTRGQQVTLSCSPISGHRSVSWYQQTPGQGLQFLFEYFSETQRNKGNFPGRFSGRQFSNSRSEMNVSTLELGDSALYLCASRGSKHTGELFFGEGSRLTVL.

This chain joins TRBV19 and TRBJ1-2, with a tentative D call TRBD1 (5 bases). This CDR3 is built from 16 residues. The germline CDR1 and CDR2 sequences are LNHDA and SQIVND (reference sequence). V lost 3 bases, J lost 0 bases, and 14 bases lay in between. The CDR3 DNA follows: TGTGCCAGTAGTATTGTGTGGGACTTGACTAACTATGGCTACACCTTC. Amino acid sequence: CASSIVWDLTNYGYTF.

This chain connects TRBV7-3 to TRBJ2-2, with D hard to call. The CDR3 runs 16 residues. CDR1 is SGHTA and CDR2 is FQGTGA in the germline V gene. Trimming removed 1 base at V and 6 bases at J, with 15 bases between. In DNA form, the CDR3 reads TGTGCCAGCAGCTTAAACCCCTCCGGAATGTCCGGGGAGCTGTTTTTT. Translation gives CASSLNPSGMSGELFF.

This rearrangement joins TRBV7-6 to TRBJ2-3; TRBD2 aligns across 12 bases. The V gene's germline CDR1 is SGHVS and CDR2 FNYEAQ. The CDR3 sequence is 17 residues long. V shed 1 base and J 6 bases; nucleotides not matched to a gene: 8. The CDR3 loop reads CASSLGATSGSRDTQYF. The CDR3 nucleotides are TGTGCCAGCAGCTTAGGGGCGACTAGCGGGAGCAGGGATACGCAGTATTTT.

The genes are TRBV11-2 and TRBJ2-1; D is uncertain. Trimming took off 5 bases at V and 1 base at J, with 12 bases between the two ends. The germline V gene encodes CDR1 SGHAT and CDR2 FQNNGV. The CDR3 length is 15 residues. The CDR3 DNA sequence: TGTGCCAGCAGCCACAGCGAAATGTCCTACAATGAGCAGTTCTTC. Protein: CASSHSEMSYNEQFF.

This chain joins TRBV7-6 and TRBJ2-3, with D perhaps being TRBD1 or TRBD2 (5 bases each). Trimming left V 1 base short and J 0 bases short, with 17 bases between. Germline V lookup: CDR1 SGHVS, CDR2 FNYEAQ. CDR3 length equals 18 residues. CDR3 DNA: TGTGCCAGCAGCTTAGGAGGGGCGCCCGGATTTAGCACAGATACGCAGTATTTT. Translated: CASSLGGAPGFSTDTQYF.

The chain combines TRBV21-1 with TRBJ2-1; no check of the table's D call, TRBD2, against the DNA was made. TRBV21-1 is a recognized pseudogene. This CDR3 has 13 amino acids. This CDR3 is CASSKTRDNEQFF. In DNA, the CDR3 is TGTGCCAGCAGCAAAACTAGGGACAATGAGCAGTTCTTC.

The rearrangement links TRBV10-2 to TRBJ2-3; D is perhaps TRBD1 (5 bases). Trimming took 3 bases from V and 2 from J, leaving 15 bases between them. Germline V CDR1 and CDR2: WSHSY, SAAADI. The CDR3 runs 16 residues. The CDR3 region is CASSERQQVATDTQYF. The CDR3 DNA follows: TGCGCCAGCAGTGAAAGACAGCAAGTAGCCACAGATACGCAGTATTTT.

The gene calls are TRBV9 and TRBJ2-1; 10 nucleotides align to TRBD2. The CDR3 is 15 residues long. Looked up from germline, CDR1 is SGDLS and CDR2 is YYNGEE. V gave up 3 bases and J gave up 10 bases; unmatched junction bases: 10. This chain's CDR3 is CASSGGLAPPEEQFF. CDR3 bases: TGTGCCAGCAGCGGGGGACTAGCGCCTCCGGAGGAGCAGTTCTTC. The variable domain in full, completed from reference TRBV9 and TRBJ2-1, reads DSGVTQTPKHLITATGQRVTLRCSPRSGDLSVYWYQQSLDQGLQFLIQYYNGEERAKGNILERFSAQQFPDLHSELNLSSLELGDSALYFCASSGGLAPPEEQFFGPGTRLTVL.

Turning to this clone: At one end, the junction sequence differs from germline, possibly due to a read error. The CDR3 sequence: CAWGVSIWETQYF. In DNA form, the CDR3 reads TGTGCCTGGGGTGTGTCCATTTGGGAGACCCAGTACTTC. V is TRBV30 and J is TRBJ2-5; D is unclear. The length of the CDR3 is 13 residues. Germline assignment: CDR1 GTSNPN and CDR2 SVGIG (reference sequence).

This chain connects TRBV6-5 to TRBJ2-2; maybe TRBD1 (6 bases). CDR1 is MNHEY, CDR2 SVGAGI, per germline. Trimming removed 6 bases from V and 5 bases from J, with 10 bases in between. The CDR3 covers 13 residues. This chain's CDR3 is CASRPGVTGELFF. DNA for the CDR3: TGTGCCAGCAGACCAGGGGTTACCGGGGAGCTGTTTTTT.

This clone is a singleton in its sample. The V gene is TRBV5-1, the J gene TRBJ2-2; 11 bases are a match to TRBD2. The germline gives CDR1 SGHRS, CDR2 YFSETQ. This CDR3 has 18 residues. Trimming took 4 bases from V and 3 from J; bases not matched to a gene: 11. The CDR3 region is CASSLGLAGLSYTGELFF. CDR3 nucleotide sequence: TGCGCCAGCAGCCTCGGACTAGCGGGCCTTTCATACACCGGGGAGCTGTTTTTT.

The chain has TRBV5-1 and TRBJ2-1; 15 positions agree with TRBD2. This CDR3 has 16 residues. The V gene end was trimmed by 3 bases and the J gene end by 8 bases; junction bases not matched to a gene: 6. CDR1 and CDR2 (germline): SGHRS, YFSETQ. CDR3 bases: TGCGCCAGCAGCTCGGGACTAGCGGGAGGAAAGGATGAGCAGTTCTTC. The encoded protein is CASSSGLAGGKDEQFF.

The chain uses TRBV5-4 and TRBJ2-3, with 11 bases aligning to TRBD2. The germline V gene has CDR1 SGHNT and CDR2 YYREEE (reference sequence). V lost 4 bases and J lost 7; bases outside the gene matches: 17. The CDR3 is 18 residues long. The CDR3 sequence: CASSLNWSPSGRSNTQYF. The DNA of the CDR3 is TGTGCCAGCAGCCTTAACTGGAGTCCTAGCGGGAGGTCAAATACGCAGTATTTT.

V and J are TRBV7-2 and TRBJ1-5; D is unresolved. Germline V gene lookup returns CDR1 SGHTA and CDR2 FQGNSA. The CDR3 is 12 amino acids. The germline V and J ends were trimmed by 5 bases and 0 bases, with 2 bases remaining between them. The CDR3 coding sequence is TGTGCCAGCAGCAATAGCAATCAGCCCCAGCATTTT. As protein: CASSNSNQPQHF.

J is TRBJ2-6 and V is TRBV7-9; D gene ambiguous. The CDR3 length is 15 residues. V was pared by 5 bases and J by 4 bases, with 12 bases between. CDR1 and CDR2 (germline): SEHNR, FQNEAQ (reference sequence). CDR3 region: CASSRSLEGANVLTF. CDR3 coding DNA: TGTGCCAGCAGCCGGAGTCTTGAGGGGGCCAACGTCCTGACTTTC.

CDR3 amino acids: CASSRVRVEANYGYTF. In DNA form, the CDR3 reads TGTGCCAGCTCAAGGGTCAGGGTCGAAGCTAACTATGGCTACACCTTC. V usage is TRBV18 and J usage is TRBJ1-2; possible D gene TRBD1, 5 bases. The CDR3 loop spans 16 amino acids. From germline, CDR1 is KGHSH and CDR2 LQKENI. V gave up 5 bases and J gave up 0 bases, with 16 bases separating them.

To note about this clone: One end of the junction does not line up with germline, which may come from a read error. The J gene is TRBJ2-1, the V gene TRBV19; 9 nucleotides agree with TRBD2. Germline-derived CDR1 and CDR2 are LNHDA and SQIVND (reference sequence). CDR3 length equals 18 residues. CDR3 sequence (DNA): TGTGCCAGTAGTATTCGCCCCCTTACTAGCGGGCTAGACAAGGAGCAGTTCTTC. It encodes CASSIRPLTSGLDKEQFF.

The chain recombines TRBV5-4 with TRBJ1-1; D call uncertain. The CDR3 contains 16 residues. Trimming took 0 bases from V and 4 from J, leaving 16 bases between them. Germline values: CDR1 SGHNT, CDR2 YYREEE (reference sequence). Here the CDR3 DNA reads TGTGCCAGCAGCTTGGGAGCCTCCCTCCTAGGCACTGAAGCTTTCTTT. It codes for CASSLGASLLGTEAFF.

This clone showed up just once. The V gene is TRBV29-1, the J gene TRBJ1-1, with D unresolved. The germline V gene has CDR1 SQVTM and CDR2 ANQGSEA. The CDR3 loop spans 15 amino acids. The germline V and J ends were trimmed by 3 bases and 3 bases, with 17 bases remaining between them. The CDR3 is CSVEKLGRADTEAFF. CDR3 sequence (DNA): TGCAGCGTTGAGAAGTTGGGCAGAGCAGACACTGAAGCTTTCTTT.

The CDR3 loop reads CASSQDRGAADTQYF. CDR3 nucleotides: TGCGCCAGCAGCCAAGATCGCGGAGCAGCAGATACGCAGTATTTT. The chain joins TRBV4-3 to TRBJ2-3; D gene ambiguous. Germline loops: CDR1 LGHNA, CDR2 YSLEER. Trimming removed 0 bases at V and 4 bases at J, with 11 bases between. The CDR3 is made up of 15 amino acids.

The V and J genes are TRBV18 and TRBJ2-7; D is possibly TRBD1 (6 bases). This CDR3 has 15 amino acids. The ends were cut back, 6 bases at V and 3 bases at J, with 18 bases in the middle. Germline CDR1 KGHSH, CDR2 LQKENI. The CDR3 sequence: CASSLDRSRYYEQYF. The CDR3 nucleotides are TGTGCCAGCTCCCTCGACAGGAGCCGATACTACGAGCAGTACTTC.

The chain has TRBV28 and TRBJ2-1, with D possibly matching TRBD1 (5 bases). CDR3 length: 15 residues. The germline gives CDR1 MDHEN, CDR2 SYDVKM. V dropped 5 bases and J dropped 7 bases, with 18 bases sitting between them. CDR3 loop: CASSADQGWTNEQFF. The CDR3 coding sequence is TGTGCCAGCAGTGCAGACCAGGGCTGGACAAATGAGCAGTTCTTC.

V usage is TRBV28 and J usage is TRBJ1-4; D unresolved. The V gene's germline CDR1 is MDHEN and CDR2 SYDVKM. V was clipped by 7 bases and J by 4 bases, with 16 bases between them. This CDR3 has 15 amino acids. CDR3 sequence reads: CASITASRDNEKLFF. The CDR3 region has the DNA TGTGCCAGCATTACTGCGTCCAGAGATAATGAAAAACTGTTTTTT.

The chain combines TRBV27 with TRBJ2-7; 7 positions agree with TRBD2. Looked up from germline, CDR1 is MNHEY and CDR2 is SMNVEV (reference sequence). There are 15 residues in the CDR3. V was clipped by 3 bases and J by 4 bases; unmatched bases: 9. The DNA for the CDR3 is TGTGCCAGCAGTTTTCAACCGGGACTAATGTACGAGCAGTACTTC. Translation: CASSFQPGLMYEQYF.